This record looks at one TCR beta chain sequence and its context. Antigen unknown. The data were taken from a study of a mutant IDH1 vaccine in newly diagnosed glioma. In germline, CDR1 is MNHNS, CDR2 SASEGT. Trimming took 1 base from V and 5 from J, leaving 9 bases between them. The CDR3 loop spans 13 amino acids. Documented time point: week 5, during vaccination. Vaccine doses each comprised 300 ug of mutant IDH1 20-mer peptide, with topical imiquimod. Donors harbored newly found WHO grade 3 or 4 IDH1-mutant, ATRX-lost astrocytomas. The method was immunoSEQ multiplex PCR; TCRdb's version includes in-frame clones alone and lacks a portion of them. The sample includes approximately 35,000 clones, roughly 56% of them seen just once. Study-level results: Changes in the top peripheral T cell clonotypes seemingly had no bearing on pseudoprogression.

This sequence originates from a woman under 30 with glioma. The specimen was PBMCs, collected from a glioma patient whose treatment included an IDH1 peptide vaccine. The chain links TRBV6-1 to TRBJ2-7, with a weak D call TRBD1 (6 bases). In nucleotides, the CDR3 is TGTGCCAGCAGTGAAGTTCCAGGGGACGAGCAGTACTTC. Its translation: CASSEVPGDEQYF.